This T cell receptor (beta chain) was obtained from a study of CD8 T cells in ankylosing spondylitis. Findings and caveats of the study: The disease-linked clones had a CD8+ phenotype and low blood frequencies. A TCR beta motif of about eight highly homologous variants appeared characteristic of ankylosing spondylitis blood.

In this sample, this clonotype turned up a few times. Its target is unknown. TCRdb redid the calling of the 5' RACE reads with MiXCR, one entry per CDR3 protein. The sample lists about 450,000 distinct CDR3 sequences; around 26% were seen once. The sequenced sample consisted of blood, either unsorted or a sorted T cell fraction (not recorded which). The clonotype comes from a male donor with ankylosing spondylitis.

CDR3 DNA sequence: TGTGCCAGCAGCTTGGCCCGGCTAGCGGAAGAGACCCAGTACTTC. Its protein product is CASSLARLAEETQYF. The V and J genes are TRBV5-8 and TRBJ2-5; 7 bases are a match to TRBD2. Germline CDR1 and CDR2: SGHTS and YDEGEE. The CDR3 runs 15 residues. Trimming cost V 0 bases and J 3 bases; bases outside gene matches: 5.